This T cell receptor beta chain was sequenced for a study of technical replicates of blood from several donors. The protocol was immunoSEQ multiplex PCR, while the TCRdb copy is restricted to in-frame clones and leaves out a portion. This table has approximately 76,000 clones, roughly 90% appearing once. Sequenced: T cells isolated from PBMCs. The TCR was taken from a human donor in good health.

The DNA for the CDR3 is TGTGCCAGCAGCGGGCAGCCGGGACTAGCGGGGTCTTGGAATGAGCAGTTCTTC. Amino acid sequence: CASSGQPGLAGSWNEQFF. The chain employs TRBV7-3 and TRBJ2-1; 13 bases line up with TRBD2. Germline CDR1 reads SGHTA; CDR2 reads FQGTGA. This CDR3 comprises 18 residues. V lost 5 bases to trimming and J lost 7 bases; unmatched junction nucleotides: 14.